This is a list of T cell receptor beta chains from one sample in a study of identifying expanded T cells in peripheral blood. The repertoire was sequenced with immunoSEQ multiplex PCR; TCRdb's copy has only in-frame clones and lacks some. The data contain about 54,000 clones, over 85% of them singletons. Sequencing was carried out using blood. The source of these receptors is a person aged 18 to 70 in good health. The CDR3 runs from the conserved cysteine through the conserved F or W. D genes are given only for firm matches. The listing skips clone size in some rows; elsewhere it reads once, few, many or a size class.

>14|-|TRBV18|TRBJ2-5|TRBD1
TGTGCCAGCTCACCACCGGGACAGATTGAGACCCAGTACTTC
CASSPPGQIETQYF
>15|once|TRBV7-9|TRBJ2-1|-
TGTGCCAGCAGCTTATTTCCCCTCCCTCACAATGAGCAGTTCTTC
CASSLFPLPHNEQFF
>15|-|TRBV5-1|TRBJ2-3|TRBD2
TGCGCCAGCAGCTCCCTAGCGGGGGGCACAGATACGCAGTATTTT
CASSSLAGGTDTQYF
>13|-|TRBV27|TRBJ2-3|-
TGTGCCAGCACTGATAGTCCCACAGATACGCAGTATTTT
CASTDSPTDTQYF
>12|once|TRBV9|TRBJ1-3|-
TGTGCCAGCAGCGTAGATCGGAACACCATATATTTT
CASSVDRNTIYF
>14|once|TRBV7-2|TRBJ1-4|TRBD1
TGTGCCAGCAGCCTAGGGACAGGGGCGTTGAAACTGTTTTTT
CASSLGTGALKLFF
>17|-|TRBV19|TRBJ2-1|TRBD2
TGTGCCAGTAGTACCGGGACTAGCGGCCTGTATCACAATGAGCAGTTCTTC
CASSTGTSGLYHNEQFF
>16|-|TRBV4-2|TRBJ1-4|-
TGTGCCAGCAGCATACTATCGACAGGCCTTAATGAAAAACTGTTTTTT
CASSILSTGLNEKLFF
>13|-|TRBV4-1|TRBJ1-4|-
TGCGCCAGCAGCCGAACAACTAATGAAAAACTGTTTTTT
CASSRTTNEKLFF
>14|-|TRBV30|TRBJ1-1|-
TGTGCCTGGAGTGTGCGGGGGGCGCGGACTGAAGCTTTCTTT
CAWSVRGARTEAFF
>12|-|TRBV5-4|TRBJ2-7|-
TGTGCCAGCAGCTTGTTAAACAACGAGCAGTACTTC
CASSLLNNEQYF
>13|once|TRBV30|TRBJ1-3|TRBD1
TGTGCCTGGAACAGGGGGACTGGAAACACCATATATTTT
CAWNRGTGNTIYF
>19|once|TRBV5-1|TRBJ2-7|-
TGCGCCAGCAGCTCCCCCCCAGGGGGGGCTTTTTTGAGCTCCTACGAGCAGTACTTC
CASSSPPGGAFLSSYEQYF
>17|-|TRBV18|TRBJ2-6|TRBD2
TGTGCCAGCTCAGCGACTAGCGGGAGGTCTGGGGCCAACGTCCTGACTTTC
CASSATSGRSGANVLTF
>13|-|TRBV5-1|TRBJ1-1|TRBD1
TGCGCCAGCAGCTCACGGGGGGACAGGGAAGCTTTCTTT
CASSSRGDREAFF
>13|-|TRBV5-6|TRBJ1-2|-
TGTGCCAGCAGCTTGGGAAGGTATGGGGTATCACCCTTC
CASSLGRYGVSPF
>15|once|TRBV11-2|TRBJ2-7|TRBD2
TGTGCCAGCAGCCCTAGGACTAGCGGGAGCTACGAGCAGTACTTC
CASSPRTSGSYEQYF
>16|-|TRBV5-4|TRBJ2-5|-
TGTGCCAGCAGCTCGGGGACTCTCCGAGCACAAGAGACCCAGTACTTC
CASSSGTLRAQETQYF
>18|once|TRBV5-1|TRBJ2-2|TRBD1
TGCGCCAGCAGCTTGGCCGGACAGGGTAGAGAGGACACCGGGGAGCTGTTTTTT
CASSLAGQGREDTGELFF
>13|-|TRBV11-2|TRBJ2-1|-
TGTGCCAGCAGCTCCGTCAGGGCAAATGAGCAGTTCTTC
CASSSVRANEQFF
>14|-|TRBV5-4|TRBJ2-3|-
TGTGCCAGCAGCTTTCCGACTGGGACAGATACGCAGTATTTT
CASSFPTGTDTQYF
>15|-|TRBV10-3|TRBJ2-3|TRBD2
TGTGCCATCAGGCCCGACGCGGGGGGCACCGATACGCAGTATTTT
CAIRPDAGGTDTQYF
>15|-|TRBV6-6|TRBJ1-2|TRBD1
TGTGCCACTACGACCCCGGACAGGATAAACTATGGCTACACCTTC
CATTTPDRINYGYTF
>15|-|TRBV14|TRBJ2-3|TRBD2
TGTGCCAGCAGCCAATTCACTAGCGGCACAGATACGCAGTATTTT
CASSQFTSGTDTQYF
>18|-|TRBV7-2|TRBJ2-4|TRBD2
TGTGCCAGCAGCCCCCGACTAGCGGGGGGGTTTACCAAAAACATTCAGTACTTC
CASSPRLAGGFTKNIQYF
>12|-|TRBV21-1|TRBJ2-1|-
TGTGCCAGCGGCCGGGACAGGGGTGAGCAGTTCTTC
CASGRDRGEQFF
>15|-|TRBV6-1|TRBJ1-5|TRBD1
TGTGCCAGCAGCCCGGACAGGGGGCTAGGGCAGCCCCAGCATTTT
CASSPDRGLGQPQHF
>17|-|TRBV19|TRBJ2-3|-
TGTGCCAGTAGTAAAGGGGGGAGGGGTGGTAACACAGATACGCAGTATTTT
CASSKGGRGGNTDTQYF
>20|-|TRBV30|TRBJ2-5|TRBD2
TGTGCCTGGAGTGACTCCGGGTGTCCGATTATGCTAGCGGGGGAAGAGACCCAGTACTTC
CAWSDSGCPIMLAGEETQYF
>17|-|TRBV4-2|TRBJ2-4|TRBD2
TGTGCCAGCAGCCAGGACTCAGGGACTAGCGGGAAAAACATTCAGTACTTC
CASSQDSGTSGKNIQYF
>14|-|TRBV9|TRBJ2-7|-
TGTGCCAGCAGCGTAGGAGGGGGTTTCTACGAGCAGTACTTC
CASSVGGGFYEQYF